These 20 T cell receptor beta chains share one sample of origin, sequenced in a study of cytomegalovirus exposure and HLA in healthy donors. A multiplex PCR was run with 60 Vbeta primers and 13 Jbeta primers. TCRdb's table, derived via immunoSEQ multiplex PCR, lists solely in-frame clones and lacks some. This table has tens of thousands of clones, roughly 78% appearing once. The sample taken for sequencing was PBMCs. The source of these receptors is a male donor in good health and CMV-seropositive.

The V call is TRBV2, the J call TRBJ2-7, with a tentative D call TRBD2 (6 bases). Trimming removed 8 bases from V and 5 bases from J, with 10 bases in between. Germline values: CDR1 SNHLY, CDR2 FYNNEI. CDR3 length: 11 residues. The DNA of the CDR3 is TGTGCCAGCTTCGGGGAGGACGAGCAGTACTTC. Amino acid sequence: CASFGEDEQYF.

The chain has TRBV5-4 and TRBJ2-7; 10 bases line up with TRBD2. Germline CDR1 and CDR2: SGHNT and YYREEE (reference sequence). The CDR3 totals 16 residues. Germline trimming cut 4 bases from V and 4 bases from J; bases unmatched to any gene: 11. CDR3 DNA: TGTGCCAGCAGCCCCGAGGGGGCTAGCGGGAGTTACGAGCAGTACTTC. As protein: CASSPEGASGSYEQYF.

The chain employs TRBV9 and TRBJ1-6, with 8 nucleotides matching TRBD1. The V gene's germline CDR1 is SGDLS and CDR2 YYNGEE. The CDR3 totals 14 residues. V lost 7 bases and J lost 5; bases outside the gene matches: 5. The CDR3 loop is CASSTGVDNSPLHF. DNA of the CDR3: TGTGCCAGCTCGACAGGGGTGGATAATTCACCCCTCCACTTT.

V usage is TRBV19 and J usage is TRBJ1-1, with TRBD1 as a possible D gene (6 bases). With 6 bases removed from V and 0 bases from J, the gap between germline ends came to 20 bases. CDR3 length equals 17 residues. The germline V gene encodes CDR1 LNHDA and CDR2 SQIVND (reference sequence). CDR3 in amino acids: CASSVIGGLGVNTEAFF. The CDR3 region has the DNA TGTGCCAGTAGCGTGATAGGGGGTTTGGGGGTGAACACTGAAGCTTTCTTT.

The rearrangement links TRBV5-1 to TRBJ2-7; TRBD2 matches at 10 bases. Germline V lookup: CDR1 SGHRS, CDR2 YFSETQ. Trimming took 4 bases from V and 2 from J; bases not matched to a gene: 9. The CDR3 contains 16 residues. The chain's CDR3 is CASSLNSGRWAYEQYF. Here the CDR3 DNA reads TGCGCCAGCAGCCTAAATAGCGGGAGGTGGGCCTACGAGCAGTACTTC.

This chain connects TRBV6-5 to TRBJ2-5; no clear D. The V gene lost 0 bases and the J gene lost 1 base, with 6 bases spanning the gap. The V gene's germline CDR1 is MNHEY and CDR2 SVGAGI. This CDR3 comprises 14 residues. The CDR3 reads CASSYSRFQETQYF. In nucleotides, the CDR3 is TGTGCCAGCAGTTACTCACGGTTCCAAGAGACCCAGTACTTC.

The V and J genes are TRBV5-4 and TRBJ1-1, with TRBD1 identical over 9 bases. Trimming cost V 5 bases and J 5 bases; bases outside gene matches: 10. Germline CDR1 SGHNT, CDR2 YYREEE (reference sequence). The CDR3 has 15 residues. The CDR3 loop is CASSPTGGRFTEAFF. CDR3 nucleotide sequence: TGTGCCAGCAGTCCGACAGGGGGAAGGTTTACTGAAGCTTTCTTT.

The rearrangement links TRBV6-5 to TRBJ2-7, with a weak D call TRBD2 (6 bases). In germline, CDR1 is MNHEY, CDR2 SVGAGI. CDR3 length: 11 residues. V was clipped by 7 bases and J by 6 bases, with 10 bases between them. The CDR3 DNA sequence: TGTGCCAGCACGGAGGGCCGCGAGCAGTACTTC. It translates to CASTEGREQYF.

V is TRBV18 and J is TRBJ2-7; 7 positions agree with TRBD1. Germline loops: CDR1 KGHSH, CDR2 LQKENI. The CDR3 runs 13 residues. V was clipped by 6 bases and J by 10 bases; unmatched bases: 12. The DNA for the CDR3 is TGTGCCAGCTCGCCAGACAGACAGGGCGTACAGTACTTC. Its protein product is CASSPDRQGVQYF.

This chain joins TRBV28 and TRBJ1-1; unclear D gene. The CDR3 is 14 amino acids. CDR1 and CDR2 from the germline V gene are MDHEN and SYDVKM. V was cut by 6 bases and J by 11 bases, with 22 bases left in between. CDR3 in DNA: TGTGCCAGCAGAAGTACTAGGGAGGGCTTTTGGGCTTTCTTT. It specifies CASRSTREGFWAFF.

V usage is TRBV7-3 and J usage is TRBJ1-3; possible D gene TRBD1, 6 bases. The CDR3 sequence is 15 residues long. V lost 2 bases and J 7 bases, leaving 15 bases between the germline ends. The germline V gene encodes CDR1 SGHTA and CDR2 FQGTGA. The CDR3 DNA reads as TGTGCCAGCAGCTTATTGGCAGGGGTTGCGAACACCATATATTTT. Encoded protein: CASSLLAGVANTIYF.

This clone was seen a few times. V and J are TRBV5-1 and TRBJ2-7; perhaps TRBD1 as D (5 bases). The CDR3 has 14 amino acids. The V end was cut by 4 bases, the J end by 0 bases, with 11 bases between. The germline CDR1 and CDR2 sequences are SGHRS and YFSETQ. The CDR3 here is CASSQGPSSYEQYF. CDR3 coding DNA: TGCGCCAGCAGCCAGGGCCCCAGCTCCTACGAGCAGTACTTC.

The sample holds one count of this clone. The chain is built from TRBV28 and TRBJ2-1, with 12 bases matching TRBD2. Germline assignment: CDR1 MDHEN and CDR2 SYDVKM. There are 15 residues in the CDR3. V shed 5 bases, J shed 7 bases, and the junction held 6 bases outside the gene matches. CDR3 in amino acids: CASSLAGGPLNEQFF. Here the CDR3 DNA reads TGTGCCAGCAGTCTAGCGGGAGGGCCATTGAATGAGCAGTTCTTC.

V usage is TRBV6-1 and J usage is TRBJ1-1, with a tentative D call TRBD1 (5 bases). This CDR3 region has 15 residues. Trimming took 7 bases from V and 0 from J, leaving 15 bases between them. CDR1 is MNHNS, CDR2 SASEGT, per germline. DNA of the CDR3: TGTGCCAGCAAGAGCCTTGACAGAGTGAACACTGAAGCTTTCTTT. Its translation is CASKSLDRVNTEAFF.

V is TRBV7-9 and J is TRBJ2-2; D is unclear. Trimming left V 6 bases short and J 8 bases short, with 19 bases between. CDR1 is SEHNR and CDR2 is FQNEAQ in the germline V gene (reference sequence). The CDR3 contains 15 residues. CDR3 in DNA: TGTGCCAGCAGTCTACTGCCGGGTGTATCGGGGGAGCTGTTTTTT. Protein product: CASSLLPGVSGELFF.

V usage is TRBV14 and J usage is TRBJ2-3, with 8 bases lining up with TRBD2. Germline V gives CDR1 SGHDN, CDR2 FVKESK. The CDR3 loop spans 13 amino acids. The V gene end was trimmed by 4 bases and the J gene end by 8 bases; junction bases not matched to a gene: 5. CDR3: CASSLVGGGTQYF. The CDR3 DNA reads as TGTGCCAGCAGCCTTGTCGGGGGGGGTACGCAGTATTTT.

The chain employs TRBV25-1 and TRBJ2-2; 7 bases align to TRBD1. With V trimmed by 8 bases and J by 4 bases, 7 bases remained unmatched. The CDR3 runs 14 residues. The germline V gene encodes CDR1 MGHDK and CDR2 SYGVNS. The CDR3 region has the DNA TGTGCCAGCCAAGGGACAGTCTTCACCGGGGAGCTGTTTTTT. It yields the protein CASQGTVFTGELFF.

This chain connects TRBV18 to TRBJ2-2; 9 bases align to TRBD1. J was trimmed by 3 bases and V by 2 bases; bases with no gene match: 1. CDR3 length: 15 amino acids. Germline V lookup: CDR1 KGHSH, CDR2 LQKENI. The DNA for the CDR3 is TGTGCCAGCTCACCAAGGACAGGGGACACCGGGGAGCTGTTTTTT. Translating gives CASSPRTGDTGELFF. Combining the CDR3 with reference TRBV18 and TRBJ2-2 gives the whole variable domain NAGVMQNPRHLVRRRGQEARLRCSPMKGHSHVYWYRQLPEEGLKFMVYLQKENIIDESGMPKERFSAEFPKEGPSILRIQQVVRGDSAAYFCASSPRTGDTGELFFGEGSRLTVL.

This clone was observed once. The V and J genes are TRBV5-1 and TRBJ1-2; TRBD1 aligns across 9 bases. This CDR3 spans 13 amino acids. The trim removed 4 bases at V and 8 bases at J, leaving 6 bases unmatched. Germline V CDR1 and CDR2: SGHRS, YFSETQ. The CDR3 spells CASSQDRGTGYTF. The CDR3, as DNA: TGCGCCAGCAGCCAGGACAGGGGAACCGGCTACACCTTC.

The rearrangement links TRBV2 to TRBJ2-3; 10 bases fit TRBD1. Germline V CDR1 and CDR2: SNHLY, FYNNEI. The CDR3 has 12 amino acids. The V gene end was trimmed by 6 bases and the J gene end by 6 bases; junction bases not matched to a gene: 0. CDR3 region: CASRDRGDTQYF. CDR3 sequence (DNA): TGTGCCAGCAGGGACAGGGGGGATACGCAGTATTTT.